The T cell receptor beta chain described here comes from a study of blood T cell repertoires in COVID-19. Across the whole study: Whether acute or convalescent, the COVID-19 samples came from the United States, Italy and Spain.

How the authors handled the data: The authors estimated nucleated cell counts from reference gene primer amplification. Generated by immunoSEQ multiplex PCR, the TCRdb table keeps only in-frame clones and is missing some. Clone size and V and J calls were adopted from that table, with D and trimming inferred from the DNA. The sample lists some 380,000 clones; about 87% were seen once. Participants' reported clinical history set cohort assignment. CDR1 is LGHNT and CDR2 is FRNRAP in the germline V gene. The CDR3 runs 16 residues. V lost 0 bases, J lost 3 bases, and 14 bases lay in between. The receptor was derived from a man between 25 and 39 years old who had recovered from COVID-19. Sequencing was carried out using PBMCs or T cells enriched from blood (not recorded which). This rearrangement joins TRBV12-5 to TRBJ1-2, with D perhaps TRBD1 (6 bases). The CDR3 loop is CASGLVPTGKDYGYTF. The CDR3, as DNA: TGTGCTAGTGGTTTGGTACCTACAGGGAAGGACTATGGCTACACCTTC.